This paragraph reports one T cell receptor (beta chain). The entry originates in a study of T cells in Graves' hyperthyroidism and ophthalmopathy. Amplified TCR beta CDR3 regions came from RNA transcripts. The HTBI primer set was used in a first-round RT-PCR of the TCR CDR3. Using its own MiXCR run on the multiplex PCR reads, TCRdb lists one record per CDR3 protein. The data hold 300,000 to 400,000 distinct CDR3 sequences, with around 23% observed a single time. The receptor was derived from a woman aged 45-59 years with Graves' hyperthyroidism. The source material was blood.

This CDR3 reads CAISGTGSTDTQYF. CDR3 DNA sequence: TGTGCCATCTCCGGGACAGGGAGCACAGATACGCAGTATTTT. The chain has TRBV10-3 and TRBJ2-3; TRBD1 matches 9 bases. CDR1 is ENHRY, CDR2 SYGVKD, per germline. V shed 8 bases and J 0 bases; nucleotides not matched to a gene: 3. The CDR3 runs to 14 residues.